One and the same sample provided the 11 T cell receptor beta chains below, sequenced in a study of shared T cell receptors in the human thymus. Assay: immunoSEQ multiplex PCR; the TCRdb copy retains only in-frame clones and omits some. This table holds more than 550,000 clones, approximately 85% found once. These records were also assigned to another study, of human thymus T cells.

The source material was thymocytes. All receptors come from a girl under three years old with a congenital heart defect.

V is TRBV10-3 and J is TRBJ1-3, with 7 bases fitting TRBD1. The CDR3 contains 14 residues. Germline CDR1 ENHRY, CDR2 SYGVKD. V lost 3 bases to trimming and J lost 5 bases; unmatched junction nucleotides: 4. This CDR3 reads CAISETGERNTIYF. The CDR3 region has the DNA TGTGCCATCAGTGAAACAGGGGAGAGAAACACCATATATTTT.

V and J are TRBV19 and TRBJ2-7, with 9 bases that match TRBD1. V gave up 6 bases and J gave up 4 bases; unmatched junction bases: 10. This CDR3 comprises 15 residues. Germline-derived CDR1 and CDR2 are LNHDA and SQIVND (reference sequence). The CDR3 DNA is TGTGCCAGTAGAAGGACAGGGGTAGAGGGTTACGAGCAGTACTTC. Translation gives CASRRTGVEGYEQYF.

This clone has a single count. V is TRBV14 and J is TRBJ2-4, with D maybe TRBD1 (5 bases). V shed 0 bases and J shed 3 bases, with 30 bases lying between them. The V gene's germline CDR1 is SGHDN and CDR2 FVKESK. The CDR3 covers 22 residues. The CDR3 here is CASSQDGLSKKGVIDNKNIQYF. The CDR3, as DNA: TGTGCCAGCAGCCAAGATGGGTTGAGCAAAAAAGGGGTGATAGACAACAAAAACATTCAGTACTTC.

This clone was seen a single time. This CDR3 reads CASSAELGTATETQYF. In DNA, the CDR3 is TGTGCCAGCAGCGCAGAGCTAGGGACTGCGACGGAGACCCAGTACTTC. This chain links TRBV9 with TRBJ2-5; tentative D call: TRBD2 (6 bases). Germline CDR1 SGDLS, CDR2 YYNGEE. Deletions cut 3 bases from V and 5 bases from J, with 20 bases between. This CDR3 is built from 16 residues.

The V gene is TRBV28, the J gene TRBJ1-2; D may be TRBD1 (5 bases). The V end lost 2 bases, the J end lost 11 bases, and 18 bases lay between the germline ends. Germline V gene sequence: CDR1 MDHEN, CDR2 SYDVKM. There are 14 residues in the CDR3. The CDR3 bases are TGTGCCAGCAGTTTAACTGGTAGGGACTCAGATTACACCTTC. Translating it yields CASSLTGRDSDYTF.

The chain recombines TRBV29-1 with TRBJ1-2; D perhaps matches TRBD1 (6 bases). The germline gives CDR1 SQVTM, CDR2 ANQGSEA. Trimming pared 6 bases from V and 2 bases from J, leaving 16 bases between. The CDR3 sequence is 14 residues long. For the CDR3, the DNA is TGCAGCGTGGCAACAGGGAACGCCAACTATGGCTACACCTTC. It codes for CSVATGNANYGYTF.

The rearrangement links TRBV27 to TRBJ1-4; the D gene is possibly TRBD1 (6 bases). This CDR3 is 18 amino acids long. Trimming shortened V by 0 bases and J by 7 bases, and 21 bases separated the two germline ends. Per the germline V gene, CDR1 is MNHEY and CDR2 is SMNVEV (reference sequence). Here the CDR3 reads CASSLSTSRMKGVEKLFF. CDR3 coding DNA: TGTGCCAGCAGTTTATCAACCTCGCGAATGAAGGGGGTTGAAAAACTGTTTTTT.

The chain couples TRBV19 to TRBJ2-7, with TRBD1 as a possible D gene (6 bases). Trimming shortened V by 1 base and J by 2 bases, and 12 bases separated the two germline ends. The germline V gene encodes CDR1 LNHDA and CDR2 SQIVND (reference sequence). This CDR3 region has 15 residues. CDR3 sequence (DNA): TGTGCCAGTAGTATAGGTTACAGGGCGGCCTACGAGCAGTACTTC. Translated: CASSIGYRAAYEQYF.

The J gene is TRBJ1-2, the V gene TRBV6-5, with 7 bases aligning to TRBD1. Losses at the gene ends were 5 bases for V and 8 bases for J; bases not matched to a gene: 11. This CDR3 spans 14 amino acids. Looked up from germline, CDR1 is MNHEY and CDR2 is SVGAGI. The CDR3 DNA follows: TGTGCCAGCAGTAAAGACAGGGCGAGATACGGCTACACCTTC. Encoded protein: CASSKDRARYGYTF.

The genes are TRBV28 and TRBJ1-2; D perhaps matches TRBD1 (6 bases). The CDR3 loop spans 16 amino acids. The V end lost 5 bases, the J end lost 4 bases, and 20 bases lay between the germline ends. CDR1 is MDHEN, CDR2 SYDVKM, per germline. The CDR3 coding sequence is TGTGCCAGCAGTGGGGCGAACAGGGTACAGGGCTATGGCTACACCTTC. It is translated as CASSGANRVQGYGYTF.

This clone was detected once. This chain joins TRBV10-1 and TRBJ1-1, with 11 bases identical to TRBD1. The length of the CDR3 is 17 residues. CDR1 and CDR2 from the germline V gene are WNHNN and SYGVQD (reference sequence). With 3 bases clipped from V and 4 bases from J, the junction kept 10 bases outside the gene matches. The CDR3 sequence is CASSDNGTGGSGTEAFF. The CDR3 DNA is TGCGCCAGCAGTGACAACGGGACAGGGGGTAGCGGCACTGAAGCTTTCTTT.